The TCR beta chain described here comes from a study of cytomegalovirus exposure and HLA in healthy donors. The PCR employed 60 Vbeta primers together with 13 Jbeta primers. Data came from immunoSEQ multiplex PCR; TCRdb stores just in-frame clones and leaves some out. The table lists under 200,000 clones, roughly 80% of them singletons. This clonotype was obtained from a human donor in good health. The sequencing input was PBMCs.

This chain's CDR3 is CASSTGYNTEAFF. The CDR3 nucleotides are TGTGCCAGCAGCACGGGGTATAACACTGAAGCTTTCTTT. The J gene is TRBJ1-1, the V gene TRBV27; D unresolved. The germline gives CDR1 MNHEY, CDR2 SMNVEV (reference sequence). The CDR3 contains 13 residues. V was trimmed by 6 bases and J by 2 bases, leaving 10 bases between them.